Listed below are T cell receptor beta chains from one sample, sequenced in a study of vaccination effects on CD4 cells after COVID-19. Only in-frame clones appear in the TCRdb table, and some are missing; sequencing was by immunoSEQ multiplex PCR. The repertoire consists of approximately 24,000 clones, with roughly 80% occurring once and the leading ten covering around 23%. Antigen specificity for these receptors is unknown. The sample in question was CD4+ T cells from PBMCs cultured with HCoV-NL63 spike peptides, obtained after COVID-19 vaccination. These receptors all come from a human donor who received a COVID-19 vaccine. Both conserved end residues are part of each CDR3. Fields, in order: clone size, D gene, J gene, V gene, CDR3 protein. A D gene is named only where the DNA matches it firmly. A clone size is listed for some rows: how often the clone was seen (once, few, many), or a class if it is expanded.

. . TRBJ1-4 TRBV21-1 CASSKVWATNEKLFF
once . TRBJ2-1 TRBV5-1 CASSLGGGEYNEQFF
few . TRBJ1-6 TRBV5-1 CASSPQGSGSPLHF
few . TRBJ1-2 TRBV7-2 CASSPISSYGYTF
few TRBD2 TRBJ2-2 TRBV7-3 CASSLNGGGATGELFF
. . TRBJ2-5 TRBV19 CATRGTAQETQYF
. . TRBJ1-6 TRBV3-1/TRBV3-2 CASSYTNWTANSPLHF
. . TRBJ2-1 TRBV3-1/TRBV3-2 CASSQNGGEQFF
. . TRBJ1-5 TRBV19 CASSILTRGAGDNQPQHF
. . TRBJ2-5 TRBV5-6 CASSLGLEGETQYF
. TRBD2 TRBJ2-7 TRBV19 CASSIRQGTSEPAGYEQYF
. . TRBJ2-3 TRBV5-1 CASSFPPMGLSTDTQYF
. TRBD1 TRBJ1-2 TRBV3-1/TRBV3-2 CASSPAVRGQGYTF
. . TRBJ1-2 TRBV7-7 CASSLPDLPPANYGYTF
. . TRBJ1-1 TRBV4-2 CASSQGRGGTENTEAFF
. . TRBJ1-2 TRBV4-3 CASSQDFGLGETKGYGYTF